The clone carrying this T cell receptor (beta chain) was found a few times. In the original analysis: The authors estimated nucleated cell counts from reference gene primer amplification. The protocol was immunoSEQ multiplex PCR, while the TCRdb copy is restricted to in-frame clones and leaves out a portion. That table supplies the V and J calls and clone size; D and trimming were determined from the DNA. The sample shows 150,000 to 200,000 clones, roughly 87% of them seen only once. This sample is drawn from a study of blood T cell repertoires in COVID-19. At the level of the study: T cells, B-cell-depleted T cells, or PBMCs supplied cDNA or gDNA.

The V segment lost 5 bases and the J segment 5 bases; nucleotides outside the gene matches: 7. Looked up from germline, CDR1 is MNHEY and CDR2 is SMNVEV (reference sequence). This CDR3 spans 14 amino acids. Seattle cases were enrolled at active infection and followed longitudinally. This chain connects TRBV27 to TRBJ2-7; TRBD2 matches at 9 bases. This TCR was recovered from a woman in her sixties or seventies with COVID-19, enrolled during active disease. The sample taken for sequencing was peripheral blood. In DNA form, the CDR3 reads TGTGCCAGCAGTCTTAGCGGGAGAAGTGACGAGCAGTACTTC. Its translation: CASSLSGRSDEQYF.